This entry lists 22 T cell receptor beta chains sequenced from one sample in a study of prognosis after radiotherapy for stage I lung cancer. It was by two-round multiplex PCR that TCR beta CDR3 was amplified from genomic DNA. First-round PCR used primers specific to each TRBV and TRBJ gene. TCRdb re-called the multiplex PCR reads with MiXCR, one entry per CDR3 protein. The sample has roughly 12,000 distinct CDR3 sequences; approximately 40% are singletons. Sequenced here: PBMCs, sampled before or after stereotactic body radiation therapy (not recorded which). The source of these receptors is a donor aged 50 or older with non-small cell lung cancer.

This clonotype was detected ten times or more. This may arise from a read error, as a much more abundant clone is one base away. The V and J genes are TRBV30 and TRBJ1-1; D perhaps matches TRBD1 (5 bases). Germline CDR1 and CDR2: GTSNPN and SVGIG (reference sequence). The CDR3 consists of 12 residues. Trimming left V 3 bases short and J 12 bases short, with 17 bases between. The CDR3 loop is CAWSPGGSGTFF. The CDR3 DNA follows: TGTGCCTGGAGCCCCGGGGGTTCTGGCACTTTCTTT.

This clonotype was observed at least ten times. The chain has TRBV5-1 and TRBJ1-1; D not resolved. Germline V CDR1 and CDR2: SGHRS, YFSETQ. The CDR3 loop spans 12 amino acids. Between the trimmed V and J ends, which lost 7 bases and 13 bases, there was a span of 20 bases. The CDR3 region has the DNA TGCGCCAGCCACGACACCTTTTCACGTGGTTTCTTT. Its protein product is CASHDTFSRGFF.

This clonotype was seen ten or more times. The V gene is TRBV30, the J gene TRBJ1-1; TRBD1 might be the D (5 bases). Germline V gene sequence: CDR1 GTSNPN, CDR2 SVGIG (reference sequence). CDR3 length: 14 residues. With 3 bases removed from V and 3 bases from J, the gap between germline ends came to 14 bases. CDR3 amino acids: CAWSRGQGDTEAFF. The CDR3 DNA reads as TGTGCCTGGAGCCGCGGGCAGGGTGACACTGAAGCTTTCTTT.

CDR3 region: CASSLDGPSSGTDTQYF. CDR3 nucleotide sequence: TGTGCCAGCAGCTTAGATGGCCCCAGTAGCGGCACAGATACGCAGTATTTT. This chain links TRBV11-3 with TRBJ2-3, with TRBD2 as a possible D gene (5 bases). There are 17 residues in the CDR3. Between the trimmed V and J ends, which lost 0 bases and 1 base, there was a span of 14 bases. Germline V CDR1 and CDR2: SGHNT, YENEEA.

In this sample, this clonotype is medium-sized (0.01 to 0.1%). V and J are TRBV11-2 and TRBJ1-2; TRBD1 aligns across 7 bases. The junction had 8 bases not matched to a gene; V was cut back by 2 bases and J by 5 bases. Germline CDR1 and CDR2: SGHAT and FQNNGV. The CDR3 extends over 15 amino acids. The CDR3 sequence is CASSLRTRGKYGYTF. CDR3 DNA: TGTGCCAGCAGCTTAAGGACCAGGGGGAAATATGGCTACACCTTC.

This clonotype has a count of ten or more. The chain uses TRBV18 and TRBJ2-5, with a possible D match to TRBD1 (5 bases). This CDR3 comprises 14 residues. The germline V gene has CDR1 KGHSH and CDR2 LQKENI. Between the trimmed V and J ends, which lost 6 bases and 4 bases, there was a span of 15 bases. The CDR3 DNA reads TGTGCCAGCTCCCGGACCGTCCAGGGAGAGACCCAGTACTTC. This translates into CASSRTVQGETQYF.

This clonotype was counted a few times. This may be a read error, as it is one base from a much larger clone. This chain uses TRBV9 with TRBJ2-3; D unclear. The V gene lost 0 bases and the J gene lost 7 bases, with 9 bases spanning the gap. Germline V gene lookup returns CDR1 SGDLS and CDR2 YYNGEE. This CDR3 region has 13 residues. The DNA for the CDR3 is TGTGCCAGCAGCGTAGAACTGCTGTATACGCAGTATTTT. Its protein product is CASSVELLYTQYF.

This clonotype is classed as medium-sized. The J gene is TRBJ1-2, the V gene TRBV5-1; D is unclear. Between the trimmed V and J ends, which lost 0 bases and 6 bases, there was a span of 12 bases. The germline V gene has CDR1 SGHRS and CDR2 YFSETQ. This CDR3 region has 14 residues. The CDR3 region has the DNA TGCGCCAGCAGCTTGGGTCCCCCGGCGGATGGCTACACCTTC. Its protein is CASSLGPPADGYTF.

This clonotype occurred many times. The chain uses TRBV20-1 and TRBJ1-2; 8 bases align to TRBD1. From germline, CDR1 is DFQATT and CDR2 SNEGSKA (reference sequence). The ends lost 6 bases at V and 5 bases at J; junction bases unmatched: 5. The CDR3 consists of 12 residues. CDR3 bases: TGCAGTGCCTCGGACAGGGCGTATGGCTACACCTTC. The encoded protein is CSASDRAYGYTF.

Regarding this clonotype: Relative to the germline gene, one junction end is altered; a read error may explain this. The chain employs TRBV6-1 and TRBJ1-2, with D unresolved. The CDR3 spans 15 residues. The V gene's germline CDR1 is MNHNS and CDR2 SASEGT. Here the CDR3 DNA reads TGTGCCAGTTCTAAGATAACACAGAGATCGTATGTCTACACCTTC. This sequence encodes CASSKITQRSYVYTF.

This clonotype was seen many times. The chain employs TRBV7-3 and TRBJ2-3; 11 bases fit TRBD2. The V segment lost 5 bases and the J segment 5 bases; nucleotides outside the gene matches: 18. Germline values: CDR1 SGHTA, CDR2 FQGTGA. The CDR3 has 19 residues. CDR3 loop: CASSRQSTATSGIRDTQYF. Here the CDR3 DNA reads TGTGCCAGCAGCCGGCAATCAACGGCGACTAGCGGGATACGAGATACGCAGTATTTT.

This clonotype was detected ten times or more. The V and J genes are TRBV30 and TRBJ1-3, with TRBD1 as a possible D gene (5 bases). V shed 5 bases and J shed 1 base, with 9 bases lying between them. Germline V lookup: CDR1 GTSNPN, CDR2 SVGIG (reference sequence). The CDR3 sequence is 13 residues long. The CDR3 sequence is CAWGHGSGNTIYF. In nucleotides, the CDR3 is TGTGCCTGGGGACACGGATCTGGAAACACCATATATTTT.

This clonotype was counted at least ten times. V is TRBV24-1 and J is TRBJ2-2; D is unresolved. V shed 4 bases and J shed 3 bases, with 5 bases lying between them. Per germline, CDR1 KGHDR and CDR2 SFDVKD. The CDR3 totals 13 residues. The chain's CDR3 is CATSDIYTGELFF. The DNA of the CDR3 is TGTGCCACCAGTGACATTTACACCGGGGAGCTGTTTTTT.

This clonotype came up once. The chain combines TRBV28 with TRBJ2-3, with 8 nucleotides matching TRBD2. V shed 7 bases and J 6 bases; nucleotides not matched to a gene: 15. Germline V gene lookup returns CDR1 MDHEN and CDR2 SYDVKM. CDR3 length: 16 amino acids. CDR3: CASITNGGGIVDTQYF. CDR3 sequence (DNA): TGTGCCAGCATTACCAATGGCGGGGGGATAGTGGATACGCAGTATTTT.

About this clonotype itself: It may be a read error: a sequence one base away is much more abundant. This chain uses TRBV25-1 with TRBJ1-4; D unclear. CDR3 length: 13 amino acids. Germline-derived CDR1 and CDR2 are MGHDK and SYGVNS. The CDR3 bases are TGTGCCATCAGTGAAGTTCCGGCACTCAAACTGTTTTTT. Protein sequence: CAISEVPALKLFF.

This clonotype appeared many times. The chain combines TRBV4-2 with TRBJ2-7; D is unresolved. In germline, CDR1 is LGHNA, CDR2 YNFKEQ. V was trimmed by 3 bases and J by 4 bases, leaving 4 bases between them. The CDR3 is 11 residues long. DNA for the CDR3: TGTGCCAGCAGCCATGCTTACGAGCAGTACTTC. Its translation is CASSHAYEQYF.

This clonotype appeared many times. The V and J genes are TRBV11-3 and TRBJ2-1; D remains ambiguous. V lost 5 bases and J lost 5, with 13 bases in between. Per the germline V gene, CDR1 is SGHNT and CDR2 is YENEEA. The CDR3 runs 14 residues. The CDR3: CASSTIQDNNEQFF. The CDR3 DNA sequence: TGTGCCAGCAGCACGATCCAGGATAACAATGAGCAGTTCTTC. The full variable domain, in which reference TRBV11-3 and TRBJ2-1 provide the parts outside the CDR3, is EAGVVQSPRYKIIEKKQPVAFWCNPISGHNTLYWYLQNLGQGPELLIRYENEEAVDDSQLPKDRFSAERLKGVDSTLKIQPAELGDSAVYLCASSTIQDNNEQFFGPGTRLTVL.

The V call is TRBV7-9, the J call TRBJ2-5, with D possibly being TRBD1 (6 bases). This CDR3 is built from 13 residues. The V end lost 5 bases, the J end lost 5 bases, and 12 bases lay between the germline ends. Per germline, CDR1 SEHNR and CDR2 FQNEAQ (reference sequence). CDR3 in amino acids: CASSEQGGETQYF. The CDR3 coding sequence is TGTGCCAGCAGCGAACAGGGCGGGGAGACCCAGTACTTC.

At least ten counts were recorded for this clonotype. CDR3 sequence (DNA): TGTGCCACCAGTGATTTGGTTCGTAGCGGGCAAGAGACCCAGTACTTC. This translates into CATSDLVRSGQETQYF. The chain has TRBV24-1 and TRBJ2-5; 7 nucleotides align to TRBD2. After removal of 0 bases from V and 2 bases from J, the junction contained 5 bases not matched to a gene. This CDR3 has 16 residues. Germline V gene sequence: CDR1 KGHDR, CDR2 SFDVKD.

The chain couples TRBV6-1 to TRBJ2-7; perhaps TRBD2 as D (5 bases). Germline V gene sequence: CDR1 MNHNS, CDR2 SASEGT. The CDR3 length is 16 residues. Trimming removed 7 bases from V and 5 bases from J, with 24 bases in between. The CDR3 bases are TGTGCCAGCACCACTACTCGTTCGGGGTGCGATAACGAGCAGTACTTC. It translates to CASTTTRSGCDNEQYF.

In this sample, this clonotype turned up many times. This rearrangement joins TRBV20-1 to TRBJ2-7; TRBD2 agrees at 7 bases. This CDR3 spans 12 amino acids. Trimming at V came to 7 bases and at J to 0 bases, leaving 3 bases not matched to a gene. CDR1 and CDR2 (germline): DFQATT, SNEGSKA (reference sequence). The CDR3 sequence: CSGTSDSYEQYF. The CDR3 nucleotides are TGCAGTGGAACTAGCGACTCCTACGAGCAGTACTTC.

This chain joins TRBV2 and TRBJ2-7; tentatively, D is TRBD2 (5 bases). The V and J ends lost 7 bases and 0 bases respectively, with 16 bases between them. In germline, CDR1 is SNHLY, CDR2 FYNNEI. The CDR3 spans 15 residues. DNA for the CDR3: TGTGCCAGCATTGAGTGGGAGTTCTCCTCCTACGAGCAGTACTTC. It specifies CASIEWEFSSYEQYF. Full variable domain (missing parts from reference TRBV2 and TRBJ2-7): EPEVTQTPSHQVTQMGQEVILRCVPISNHLYFYWYRQILGQKVEFLVSFYNNEISEKSEIFDDQFSVERPDGSNFTLKIRSTKLEDSAMYFCASIEWEFSSYEQYFGPGTRLTVT.